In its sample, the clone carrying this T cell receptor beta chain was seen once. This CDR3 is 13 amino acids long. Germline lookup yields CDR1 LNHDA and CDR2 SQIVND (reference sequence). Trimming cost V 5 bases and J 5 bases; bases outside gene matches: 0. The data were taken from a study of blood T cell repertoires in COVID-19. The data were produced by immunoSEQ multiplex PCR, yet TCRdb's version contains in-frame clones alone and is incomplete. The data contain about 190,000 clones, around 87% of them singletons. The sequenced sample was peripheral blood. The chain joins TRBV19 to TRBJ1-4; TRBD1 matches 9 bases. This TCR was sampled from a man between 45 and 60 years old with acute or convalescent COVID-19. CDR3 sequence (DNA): TGTGCCAGTAGTGGACAGGGGAATGAAAAACTGTTTTTT. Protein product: CASSGQGNEKLFF.